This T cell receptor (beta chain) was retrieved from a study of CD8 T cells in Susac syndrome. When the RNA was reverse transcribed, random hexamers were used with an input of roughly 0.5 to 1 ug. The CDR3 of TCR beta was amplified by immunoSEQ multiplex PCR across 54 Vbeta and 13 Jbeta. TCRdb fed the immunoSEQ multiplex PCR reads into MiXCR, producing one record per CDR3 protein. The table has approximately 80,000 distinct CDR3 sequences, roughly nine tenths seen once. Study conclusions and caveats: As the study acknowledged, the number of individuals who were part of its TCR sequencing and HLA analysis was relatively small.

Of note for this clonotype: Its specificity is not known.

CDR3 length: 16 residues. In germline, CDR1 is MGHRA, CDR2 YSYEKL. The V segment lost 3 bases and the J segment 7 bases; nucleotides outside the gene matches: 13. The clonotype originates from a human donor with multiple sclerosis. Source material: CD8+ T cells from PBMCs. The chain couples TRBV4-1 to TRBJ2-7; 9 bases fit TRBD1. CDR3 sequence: CASSQLPGQGPPEQYF. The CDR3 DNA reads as TGCGCCAGCAGCCAGCTTCCGGGACAGGGACCACCGGAGCAGTACTTC.